This T cell receptor beta chain was sequenced in a study of blood T cells in healthy people across ages. Study-wide points: Naive and antigen-experienced cells were not separated, limiting conclusive comparison. Correlation between TCR beta diversity and naive T cell percentage was strong. Long-lived donors carried more naive CD4+ cells and greater diversity than aged donors.

Comments on this clonotype: Its antigen is undetermined.

With a J-beta primer mix and a sample-barcoded 5' primer, a second PCR ran roughly 6 to 12 cycles. Every cDNA was tagged by a template-switch adaptor with 12 random nucleotides. Each CDR3 protein is one row after TCRdb ran MiXCR on the 5' RACE reads. The sample has 800,000 to 950,000 distinct CDR3 sequences; roughly 40% are singletons. V lost 6 bases to trimming and J lost 5 bases, with 16 bases between them. In germline, CDR1 is DFQATT, CDR2 SNEGSKA (reference sequence). This CDR3 has 14 amino acids. The rearrangement joins TRBV20-1 to TRBJ1-4, with D possibly matching TRBD1 (5 bases). Input material: blood. The sequence was collected from a man younger than 30 in good health. The CDR3 protein is CSALGGTENEKLFF. CDR3 DNA: TGCAGTGCCCTGGGGGGGACTGAGAATGAAAAACTGTTTTTT.